The 10 T cell receptor beta chains given below trace back to one sample, sequenced in a study of shared clonotypes between healthy human individuals. Assay used: immunoSEQ multiplex PCR; TCRdb lists only in-frame clones, some missing. The table includes over a million clones, roughly 96% detected once. Sequenced input: naive CD4+ T cells sorted from blood. The subset denotes: CD45RA+ positively selected. The receptors come from a man aged 25-40 years in good health.

This clone was picked up one time. The chain carries TRBV5-1 and TRBJ2-7; possibly TRBD1 for D (6 bases). The CDR3 is 13 residues long. V was shortened by 3 bases and J by 3 bases, with 10 bases between the two germline ends. Germline lookup yields CDR1 SGHRS and CDR2 YFSETQ. In DNA form, the CDR3 reads TGCGCCAGCAGCTGGGGGACATTCTACGAGCAGTACTTC. The encoded protein is CASSWGTFYEQYF. The full variable domain, with the rest looked up from reference TRBV5-1 and TRBJ2-7, is KAGVTQTPRYLIKTRGQQVTLSCSPISGHRSVSWYQQTPGQGLQFLFEYFSETQRNKGNFPGRFSGRQFSNSRSEMNVSTLELGDSALYLCASSWGTFYEQYFGPGTRLTVT.

Remarks on this clone: The same CDR3 can be traced to other DNA sequences in this sample. This chain uses TRBV7-2 with TRBJ2-7; D unresolved. The CDR3 sequence is 13 residues long. The germline V and J ends were trimmed by 3 bases and 0 bases, with 6 bases remaining between them. Germline values: CDR1 SGHTA, CDR2 FQGNSA. The CDR3, as DNA: TGTGCCAGCAGCTTCCAACGCTCCTACGAGCAGTACTTC. This gives the protein CASSFQRSYEQYF.

The chain recombines TRBV10-3 with TRBJ2-5, with D maybe TRBD1 (5 bases). The V end lost 4 bases, the J end lost 4 bases, and 13 bases lay between the germline ends. The CDR3 runs to 14 residues. Looked up from germline, CDR1 is ENHRY and CDR2 is SYGVKD. The CDR3 DNA follows: TGTGCCATCAGTGCGTCCGCAGGGCCAGAGACCCAGTACTTC. Its translation is CAISASAGPETQYF.

This clone was observed once. The J gene is TRBJ2-5, the V gene TRBV28; D ambiguous. V was pared by 5 bases and J by 4 bases, with 5 bases between. The CDR3 totals 11 residues. Germline V gene lookup returns CDR1 MDHEN and CDR2 SYDVKM. In DNA form, the CDR3 reads TGTGCCAGCAGTGTAAGAGAGACCCAGTACTTC. Its protein is CASSVRETQYF.

The chain carries TRBV30 and TRBJ2-1; D is unresolved. This CDR3 spans 17 amino acids. V was shortened by 3 bases and J by 0 bases, with 18 bases between the two germline ends. Looked up from germline, CDR1 is GTSNPN and CDR2 is SVGIG (reference sequence). CDR3 DNA sequence: TGTGCCTGGAGCCGTACCTCCAAGAAAAGCTCCTACAATGAGCAGTTCTTC. Translation: CAWSRTSKKSSYNEQFF.

The genes are TRBV5-4 and TRBJ1-4; 8 bases align to TRBD1. The V and J ends lost 1 base and 7 bases, in that order; junction bases with no gene match: 9. CDR1 is SGHNT and CDR2 is YYREEE in the germline V gene (reference sequence). This CDR3 contains 16 residues. CDR3: CASSLLAGGISEKLFF. CDR3 DNA sequence: TGTGCCAGCAGCTTGTTGGCAGGGGGCATTAGTGAAAAACTGTTTTTT.

The CDR3 DNA reads TGTGCCAGCAGCGAGTACTCCGGGACAGAGTTCGAAAACTCTGGGGCCAACGTCCTGACTTTC. Its protein is CASSEYSGTEFENSGANVLTF. The chain combines TRBV9 with TRBJ2-6; TRBD1 aligns across 7 bases. CDR3 length equals 21 residues. CDR1 SGDLS and CDR2 YYNGEE come from the germline V gene. With V trimmed by 3 bases and J by 0 bases, 18 bases remained unmatched.

The rearrangement joins TRBV6-5 to TRBJ2-5; no reliable D call. Between the trimmed V and J ends, which lost 6 bases and 1 base, there was a span of 15 bases. Germline V lookup: CDR1 MNHEY, CDR2 SVGAGI. This CDR3 comprises 15 residues. Here the CDR3 reads CASSRIGKGQETQYF. The CDR3 nucleotides read TGTGCCAGCAGCCGAATAGGGAAGGGCCAAGAGACCCAGTACTTC.

This chain links TRBV7-2 with TRBJ2-2; possibly TRBD1 for D (6 bases). The V end was cut by 5 bases, the J end by 4 bases, with 14 bases between. The germline gives CDR1 SGHTA, CDR2 FQGNSA. The CDR3 has 15 amino acids. The CDR3 DNA reads as TGTGCCAGCAGCCCCACAGGGTTTAGCACCGGGGAGCTGTTTTTT. Protein product: CASSPTGFSTGELFF.

This chain links TRBV6-6 with TRBJ1-1, with D hard to call. CDR1 is MNHNY, CDR2 SVGAGI, per germline (reference sequence). Trimming removed 6 bases from V and 3 bases from J, with 5 bases in between. This CDR3 is 11 amino acids long. The CDR3 coding sequence is TGTGCCAGCAGCCTCGACACTGAAGCTTTCTTT. This gives the protein CASSLDTEAFF.